This T cell receptor (beta chain) comes out of a study of Ad26.COV2.S vaccination and SARS-CoV-2 variants. Study details: In the COV1001 trial, the donor was in the Ad26.COV2.S arm. Administration of Ad26.COV2.S was intramuscular, either once or twice 56 days apart.

A remark on this clone: Its target is unknown.

Treatment indicated: about 20 received Ad26.COV2.S at low or high dose, single or two shots; several received placebo; per-sample allocation not given. Day 63 following the first vaccine or placebo injection was when the samples were taken. Sequencing used immunoSEQ multiplex PCR; TCRdb keeps in-frame clones, though not all of them. This sample has around 450,000 clones, with 75% to 95% found just once. Trimming took 10 bases from V and 8 from J, leaving 23 bases between them. CDR3 length: 14 amino acids. Germline-derived CDR1 and CDR2 are ENHRY and SYGVKD. Regarding the study as a whole: Spike-specific TCR breadth in vaccine recipients exceeded that seen in placebo recipients.

Source: peripheral blood, taken in a trial of Ad26.COV2.S vaccine versus placebo. The V gene is TRBV10-3, the J gene TRBJ1-2; tentatively, D is TRBD1 (5 bases). This sequence originates from a person aged 18-65 years who received the Ad26.COV2.S COVID-19 vaccine or a placebo. This CDR3 is CATLPRGWEFGYTF. CDR3 in DNA: TGTGCCACCCTCCCTCGGGGGTGGGAATTCGGCTACACCTTC.